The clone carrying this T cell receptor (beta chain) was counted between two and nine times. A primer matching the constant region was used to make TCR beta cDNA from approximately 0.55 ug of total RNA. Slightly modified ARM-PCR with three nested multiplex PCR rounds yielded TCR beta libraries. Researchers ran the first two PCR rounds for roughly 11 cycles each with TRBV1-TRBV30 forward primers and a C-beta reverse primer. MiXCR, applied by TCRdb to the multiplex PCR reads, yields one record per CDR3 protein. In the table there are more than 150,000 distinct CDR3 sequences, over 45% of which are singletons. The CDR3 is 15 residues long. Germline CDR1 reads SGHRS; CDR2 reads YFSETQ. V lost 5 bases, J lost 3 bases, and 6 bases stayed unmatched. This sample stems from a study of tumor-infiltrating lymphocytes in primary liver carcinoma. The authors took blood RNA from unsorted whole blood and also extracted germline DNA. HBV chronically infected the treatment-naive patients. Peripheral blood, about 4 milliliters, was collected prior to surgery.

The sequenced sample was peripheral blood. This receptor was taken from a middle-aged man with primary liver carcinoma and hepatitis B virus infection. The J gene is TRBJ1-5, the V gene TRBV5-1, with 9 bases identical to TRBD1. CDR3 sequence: CASSSTGGANQPQHF. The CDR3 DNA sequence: TGCGCCAGCAGTTCCACAGGGGGCGCCAATCAGCCCCAGCATTTT.